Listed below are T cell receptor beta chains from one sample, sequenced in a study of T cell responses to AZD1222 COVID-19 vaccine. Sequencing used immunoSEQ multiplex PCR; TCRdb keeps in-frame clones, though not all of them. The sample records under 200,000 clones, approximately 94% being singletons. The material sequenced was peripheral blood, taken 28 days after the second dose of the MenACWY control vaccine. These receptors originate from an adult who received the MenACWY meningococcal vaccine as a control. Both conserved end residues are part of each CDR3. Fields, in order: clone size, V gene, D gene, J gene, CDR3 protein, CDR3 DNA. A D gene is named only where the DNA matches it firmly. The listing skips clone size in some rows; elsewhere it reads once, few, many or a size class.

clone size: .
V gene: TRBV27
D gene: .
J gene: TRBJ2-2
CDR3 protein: CASRLGANTGELFF
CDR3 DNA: TGTGCCAGCAGGCTTGGGGCGAACACCGGGGAGCTGTTTTTT

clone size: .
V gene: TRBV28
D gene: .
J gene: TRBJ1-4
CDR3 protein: CASSQTSANEKLFF
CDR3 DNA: TGTGCCAGCAGTCAGACATCAGCAAATGAAAAACTGTTTTTT

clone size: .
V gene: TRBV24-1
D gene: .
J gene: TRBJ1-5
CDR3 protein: CATSEANQPQHF
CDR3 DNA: TGTGCCACCAGTGAGGCAAATCAGCCCCAGCATTTT

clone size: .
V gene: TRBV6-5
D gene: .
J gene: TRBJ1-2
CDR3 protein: CASSYSSASAHYGYTF
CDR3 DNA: TGTGCCAGCAGTTACTCTTCCGCGTCTGCCCACTATGGCTACACCTTC

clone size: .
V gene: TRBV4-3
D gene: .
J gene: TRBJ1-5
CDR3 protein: CASSSNQRQPQHF
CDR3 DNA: TGCGCCAGCAGCTCAAACCAGCGTCAGCCCCAGCATTTT

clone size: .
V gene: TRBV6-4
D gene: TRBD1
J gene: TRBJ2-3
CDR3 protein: CASSKTGISGDTQYF
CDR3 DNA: TGTGCCAGCAGTAAGACAGGGATCTCAGGAGATACGCAGTATTTT

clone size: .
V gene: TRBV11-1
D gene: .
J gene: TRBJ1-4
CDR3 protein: CASSLGGPREKLFF
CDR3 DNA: TGTGCCAGCAGCTTAGGAGGGCCGCGGGAAAAACTGTTTTTT

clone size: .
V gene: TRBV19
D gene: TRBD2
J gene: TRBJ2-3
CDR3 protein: CASATSAYTDTQYF
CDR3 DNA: TGTGCCAGTGCTACTAGCGCCTACACAGATACGCAGTATTTT

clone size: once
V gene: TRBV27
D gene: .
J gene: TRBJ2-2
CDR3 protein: CASSLRDGLWTGELFF
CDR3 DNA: TGTGCCAGCAGTCTCCGGGACGGGCTTTGGACCGGGGAGCTGTTTTTT

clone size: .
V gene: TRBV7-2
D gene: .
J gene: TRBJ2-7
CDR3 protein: CASSLRQRIYEQYF
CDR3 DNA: TGTGCCAGCAGCTTACGTCAGCGGATCTACGAGCAGTACTTC

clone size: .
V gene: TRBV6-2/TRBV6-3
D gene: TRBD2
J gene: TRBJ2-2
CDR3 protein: CASSYVLAGGDTGELFF
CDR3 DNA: TGTGCCAGCAGTTACGTCCTAGCGGGAGGGGACACCGGGGAGCTGTTTTTT

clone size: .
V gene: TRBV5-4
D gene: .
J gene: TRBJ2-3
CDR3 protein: CASSSQGRTDTQYF
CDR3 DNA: TGTGCCAGCAGCTCACAGGGTCGGACAGATACGCAGTATTTT

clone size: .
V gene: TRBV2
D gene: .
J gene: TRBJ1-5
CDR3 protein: CASSVGAASNQPQHF
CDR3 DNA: TGTGCCAGCAGTGTAGGCGCCGCCAGCAATCAGCCCCAGCATTTT

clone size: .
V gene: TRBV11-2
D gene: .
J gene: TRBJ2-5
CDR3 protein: CASSPGRSRTQYF
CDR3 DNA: TGTGCCAGCAGCCCTGGACGGTCCAGGACCCAGTACTTC

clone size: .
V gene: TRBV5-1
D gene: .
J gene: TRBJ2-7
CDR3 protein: CASSLVGASYEQYF
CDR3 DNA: TGCGCCAGCAGCTTGGTAGGGGCATCCTACGAGCAGTACTTC

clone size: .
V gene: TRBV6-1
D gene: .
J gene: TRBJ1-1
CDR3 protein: CASSGSGTLIGGTEAFF
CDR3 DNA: TGTGCCAGCAGTGGCTCCGGGACACTGATCGGGGGCACTGAAGCTTTCTTT

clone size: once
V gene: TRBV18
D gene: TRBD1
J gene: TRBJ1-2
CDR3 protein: CASSAGTGPRVWGYTF
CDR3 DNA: TGTGCCAGCTCAGCAGGGACAGGCCCAAGAGTGTGGGGCTACACCTTC

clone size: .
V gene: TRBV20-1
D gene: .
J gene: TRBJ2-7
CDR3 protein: CSASETRVPYEQYF
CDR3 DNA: TGCAGTGCTAGTGAGACTAGAGTCCCTTACGAGCAGTACTTC

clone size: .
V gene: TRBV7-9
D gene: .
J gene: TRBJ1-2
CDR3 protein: CASSQQPNYGYTF
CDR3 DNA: TGTGCCAGCAGCCAACAGCCGAACTATGGCTACACCTTC

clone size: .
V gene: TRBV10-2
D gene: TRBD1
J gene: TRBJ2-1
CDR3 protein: CASSESARGQDEQFF
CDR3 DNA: TGCGCCAGCAGTGAGTCGGCTAGGGGACAGGATGAGCAGTTCTTC

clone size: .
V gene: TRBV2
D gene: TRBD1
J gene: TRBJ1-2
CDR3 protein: CASSADRVYGYTF
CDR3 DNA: TGTGCCAGCAGTGCGGACAGGGTCTATGGCTACACCTTC

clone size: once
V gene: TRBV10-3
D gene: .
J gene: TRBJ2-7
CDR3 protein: CATLDSGVAYEQYF
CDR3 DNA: TGTGCCACCTTAGACTCAGGGGTAGCCTACGAGCAGTACTTC

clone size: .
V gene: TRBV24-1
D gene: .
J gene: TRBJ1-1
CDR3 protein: CATSDHKSRRGNTEAFF
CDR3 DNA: TGTGCCACCAGTGACCACAAGAGCAGGCGGGGGAACACTGAAGCTTTCTTT

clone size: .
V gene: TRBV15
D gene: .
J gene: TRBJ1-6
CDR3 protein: CATSRGGGLNSPLHF
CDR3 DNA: TGTGCCACCAGCAGGGGTGGGGGTTTGAATTCACCCCTCCACTTT

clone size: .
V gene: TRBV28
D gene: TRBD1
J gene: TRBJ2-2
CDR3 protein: CASSPDRVSGELFF
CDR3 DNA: TGTGCCAGCAGCCCGGACAGGGTATCCGGGGAGCTGTTTTTT

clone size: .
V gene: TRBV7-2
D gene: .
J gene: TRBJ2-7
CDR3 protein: CASSLDHEQYF
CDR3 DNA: TGTGCCAGCAGCTTAGACCACGAGCAGTACTTC

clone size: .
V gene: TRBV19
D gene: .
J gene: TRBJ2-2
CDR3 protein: CASNLGANTGELFF
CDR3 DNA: TGTGCCAGTAACCTGGGAGCGAACACCGGGGAGCTGTTTTTT

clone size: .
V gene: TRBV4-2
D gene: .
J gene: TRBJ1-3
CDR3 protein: CASSQDAGTIYF
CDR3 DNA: TGTGCCAGCAGCCAAGATGCGGGGACCATATATTTT

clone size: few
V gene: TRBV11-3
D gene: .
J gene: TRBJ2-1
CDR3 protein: CASSSMGPNNEQFF
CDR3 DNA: TGTGCCAGCAGCTCTATGGGGCCAAACAATGAGCAGTTCTTC

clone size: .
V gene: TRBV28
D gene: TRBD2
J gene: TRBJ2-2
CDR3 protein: CASTGGGGLTGELFF
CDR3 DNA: TGTGCCAGCACGGGGGGTGGTGGGCTCACCGGGGAGCTGTTTTTT

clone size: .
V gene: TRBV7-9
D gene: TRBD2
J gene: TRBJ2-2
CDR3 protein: CASSLGLAGGYGELFF
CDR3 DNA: TGTGCCAGCAGCTTAGGACTAGCGGGAGGCTACGGGGAGCTGTTTTTT

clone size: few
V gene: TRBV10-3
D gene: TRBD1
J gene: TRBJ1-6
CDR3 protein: CAIRGTGIISPLHF
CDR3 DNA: TGTGCCATCAGGGGGACAGGCATAATTTCACCCCTCCACTTT

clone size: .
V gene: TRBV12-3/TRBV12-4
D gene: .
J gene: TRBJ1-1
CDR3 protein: CASSLFRQTEAFF
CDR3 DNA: TGTGCCAGCAGTTTGTTTAGGCAGACTGAAGCTTTCTTT

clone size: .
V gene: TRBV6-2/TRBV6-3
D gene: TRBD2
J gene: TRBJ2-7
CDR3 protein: CASSSYSGKSSYEQYF
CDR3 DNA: TGTGCCAGCAGTTCCTATAGCGGGAAGAGCTCCTACGAGCAGTACTTC

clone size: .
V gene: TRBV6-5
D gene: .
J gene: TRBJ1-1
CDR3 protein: CASSLPGNTEAFF
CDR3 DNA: TGTGCCAGCAGTCTGCCGGGCAACACTGAAGCTTTCTTT

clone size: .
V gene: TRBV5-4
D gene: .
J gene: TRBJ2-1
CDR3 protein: CASSLSVRGDNEQFF
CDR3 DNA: TGTGCCAGCAGCTTGAGTGTTAGGGGTGACAATGAGCAGTTCTTC

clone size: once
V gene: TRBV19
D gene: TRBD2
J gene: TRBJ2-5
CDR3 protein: CASSIGLAGRQETQYF
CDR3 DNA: TGTGCCAGTAGTATCGGACTAGCGGGACGACAAGAGACCCAGTACTTC

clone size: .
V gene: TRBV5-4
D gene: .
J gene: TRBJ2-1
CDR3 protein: CASSLGAGISYNEQFF
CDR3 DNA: TGTGCCAGCAGCTTGGGTGCGGGTATCTCCTACAATGAGCAGTTCTTC

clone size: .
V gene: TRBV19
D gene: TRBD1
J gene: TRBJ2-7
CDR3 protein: CASRGFTGVFYEQYF
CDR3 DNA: TGTGCCAGTAGGGGCTTCACAGGGGTTTTCTACGAGCAGTACTTC

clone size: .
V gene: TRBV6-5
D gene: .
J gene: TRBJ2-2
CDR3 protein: CASSRRGPGELFF
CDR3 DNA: TGTGCCAGCAGTAGAAGGGGTCCCGGGGAGCTGTTTTTT

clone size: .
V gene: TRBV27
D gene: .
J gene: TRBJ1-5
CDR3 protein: CAGGFNQPQHF
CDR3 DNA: TGTGCCGGAGGATTCAATCAGCCCCAGCATTTT

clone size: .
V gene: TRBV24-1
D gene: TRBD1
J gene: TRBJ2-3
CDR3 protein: CATRGQGGGTDTQYF
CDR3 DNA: TGTGCCACCAGAGGACAGGGAGGTGGCACAGATACGCAGTATTTT

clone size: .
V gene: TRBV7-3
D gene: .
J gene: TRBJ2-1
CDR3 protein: CASSLRALNEQFF
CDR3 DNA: TGTGCCAGCAGCTTAAGGGCACTCAATGAGCAGTTCTTC

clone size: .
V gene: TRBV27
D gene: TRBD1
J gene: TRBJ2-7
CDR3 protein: CATGRGSYEQYF
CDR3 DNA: TGTGCCACGGGCAGGGGGTCCTACGAGCAGTACTTC

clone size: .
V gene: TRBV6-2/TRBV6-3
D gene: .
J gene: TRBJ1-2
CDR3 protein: CASSAFLRGGDGYTF
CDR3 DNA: TGTGCCAGCAGTGCGTTTTTGAGGGGCGGGGATGGCTACACCTTC

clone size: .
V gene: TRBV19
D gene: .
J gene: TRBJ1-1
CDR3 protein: CASTNNPPQPAFF
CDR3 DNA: TGTGCCAGTACCAATAACCCCCCCCAGCCGGCTTTCTTT

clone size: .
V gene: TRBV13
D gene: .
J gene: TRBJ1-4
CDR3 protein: CASSLSTTNEKLFF
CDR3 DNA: TGTGCCAGCAGCTTATCTACAACTAATGAAAAACTGTTTTTT

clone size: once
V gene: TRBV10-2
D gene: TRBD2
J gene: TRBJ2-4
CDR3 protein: CASSELAVIQYF
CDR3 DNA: TGCGCCAGCAGCGAACTAGCGGTCATTCAGTACTTC

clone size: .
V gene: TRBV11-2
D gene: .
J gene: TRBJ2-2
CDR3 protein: CASSLVPTGELFF
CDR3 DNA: TGTGCCAGCAGCTTAGTTCCCACCGGGGAGCTGTTTTTT

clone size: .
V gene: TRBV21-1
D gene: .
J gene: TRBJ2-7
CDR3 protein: CASSLTGSSSYEQYF
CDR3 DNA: TGTGCCAGCAGCTTGACAGGGAGCTCGTCCTACGAGCAGTACTTC

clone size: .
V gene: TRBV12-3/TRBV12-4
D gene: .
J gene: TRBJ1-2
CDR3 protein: CASSQDLYGYTF
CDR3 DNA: TGTGCCAGCAGTCAGGACCTCTATGGCTACACCTTC

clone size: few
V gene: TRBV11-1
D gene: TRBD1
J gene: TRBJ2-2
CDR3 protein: CASSLDRAKAGELFF
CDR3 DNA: TGTGCCAGCAGCCTAGACAGGGCGAAGGCCGGGGAGCTGTTTTTT

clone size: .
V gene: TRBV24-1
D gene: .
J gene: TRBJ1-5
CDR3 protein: CATSVAGDNQPQHF
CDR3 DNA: TGTGCCACCAGTGTTGCGGGGGACAATCAGCCCCAGCATTTT

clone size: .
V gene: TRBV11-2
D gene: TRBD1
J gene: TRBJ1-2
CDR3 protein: CASSINTGDVRYTF
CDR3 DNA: TGTGCCAGCAGCATAAACACAGGGGACGTCCGCTACACCTTC

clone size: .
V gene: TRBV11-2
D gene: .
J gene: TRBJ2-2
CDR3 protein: CASSAYPREGGNTGELFF
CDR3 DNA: TGTGCCAGCAGCGCCTACCCCCGTGAGGGTGGGAACACCGGGGAGCTGTTTTTT